These T cell receptor beta chains were read from a single sample in a study of T cells in localized non-small cell lung cancer. Sequencing used immunoSEQ multiplex PCR; TCRdb keeps in-frame clones, though not all of them. There are about 78,000 clones in the sample; approximately 85% occur only once, and approximately 2.5% lies in the top ten. This material consisted of peripheral blood, taken before any cancer treatment. These receptors were collected from a man between 40 and 70 years old with stage I lung adenocarcinoma. Both conserved end residues are part of each CDR3. The order of the fields is V gene, J gene, D gene, clone size, CDR3 DNA, CDR3 protein. D genes are given only for firm matches. Clone size is shown for a subset of rows, as once, few, many or a class of expanded clone.

TRBV7-2	TRBJ2-5	TRBD2	-	TGTGCCAGCAGCCCCGAATACCCGAGCGGGAGGCACTTC	CASSPEYPSGRHF
TRBV5-6	TRBJ1-2	-	-	TGTGCCAGCAGCTTGCCGGGAAACTATGGCTACACCTTC	CASSLPGNYGYTF
TRBV15	TRBJ2-1	-	-	TGTGCCACCAGCAGAGAGGCAGGGTCCTACAATGAGCAGTTCTTC	CATSREAGSYNEQFF
TRBV4-2	TRBJ2-3	-	-	TGTGCCAGCAGCTCCCGGGACTGGGGGGATACGCAGTATTTT	CASSSRDWGDTQYF
TRBV4-2	TRBJ2-7	-	-	TGTGCCAGCAGCCAAGAGGGGTCAGGGACTGGTCCCTACGAGCAGTACTTC	CASSQEGSGTGPYEQYF
TRBV27	TRBJ2-3	TRBD2	-	TGTGCCAGCAGTTTACCCTCTACAGCCGGACTAGCGGGAGTACATACGCAGTATTTT	CASSLPSTAGLAGVHTQYF
TRBV27	TRBJ1-5	-	once	TGTGCCAGCACTTCGGGGGGCCAGCCCCAGCATTTT	CASTSGGQPQHF
TRBV4-3	TRBJ1-2	-	-	TGCGCCAGCAGCCCCCAAAAAGGCTATGGCTACACCTTC	CASSPQKGYGYTF
TRBV6-5	TRBJ2-5	TRBD1	-	TGTGCCAGCAGCAGGGGGCTCGGGACGTTATTCACCCAGTACTTC	CASSRGLGTLFTQYF
TRBV28	TRBJ2-5	-	-	TGTGCCAGCAGTTCAAGAGAGACCCAGTACTTC	CASSSRETQYF
TRBV28	TRBJ2-4	-	-	TGTGCCAGCAGTTTATGGGGAAGGGGACTAGCCAAAAACATTCAGTACTTC	CASSLWGRGLAKNIQYF
TRBV10-3	TRBJ2-2	TRBD2	few	TGTGCCATCCGCGACTCGGCGGGGGCCGGGGAGCTGTTTTTT	CAIRDSAGAGELFF
TRBV20-1	TRBJ2-5	-	-	TGCAGTGGATTCCTACAAGAGACCCAGTACTTC	CSGFLQETQYF
TRBV10-3	TRBJ1-2	-	-	TGTGCCATCAGTGAAGATCGTCCGCCGGGTGGCTACACCTTC	CAISEDRPPGGYTF
TRBV19	TRBJ1-1	TRBD1	once	TGTGCCAGTAGTCCGGACAGGGCTGTCACTGAAGCTTTCTTT	CASSPDRAVTEAFF
TRBV9	TRBJ2-1	-	-	TGTGCCAGCAGCCCTCGAGGACACATCAATGAGCAGTTCTTC	CASSPRGHINEQFF
TRBV28	TRBJ2-7	-	-	TGTGCCAGCGTCAAAGTTTCCCGGGACTACGAGCAGTACTTC	CASVKVSRDYEQYF
TRBV5-4	TRBJ1-5	-	-	TGTGCCAGCAGCTTGGACCCGGGACCGGCAAATCAGCCCCAGCATTTT	CASSLDPGPANQPQHF
TRBV9	TRBJ2-5	-	-	TGTGCCAGCAGCGTAGGCGGAGGAGAGACCCAGTACTTC	CASSVGGGETQYF
TRBV4-1	TRBJ1-5	-	few	TGCGCCAGCAGCCAAGATGCCCGTAACGGCAATCAGCCCCAGCATTTT	CASSQDARNGNQPQHF
TRBV12-5	TRBJ1-4	-	-	TGTGCTAGTGGTTTGCACGGGATCGAGGAAAAACTGTTTTTT	CASGLHGIEEKLFF
TRBV5-1	TRBJ2-2	TRBD2	-	TGCGCCAGCATCCCGGGGGGGAGTGGCACCGGGGAGCTGTTTTTT	CASIPGGSGTGELFF
TRBV28	TRBJ2-7	TRBD1	-	TGTGCCAGTGAACAGGGGATCTCCTACGAGCAGTACTTC	CASEQGISYEQYF
TRBV19	TRBJ2-7	-	-	TGTGCCAGTAGACAAGGGAACGAGCAGTACTTC	CASRQGNEQYF
TRBV7-2	TRBJ1-1	-	-	TGTGCCAGCAGCTTGCAGGGGTCGAGCACTGAAGCTTTCTTT	CASSLQGSSTEAFF
TRBV7-2	TRBJ2-7	-	-	TGTGCCAGCAGCTTAGTACAGGGCGCCTACGAGCAGTACTTC	CASSLVQGAYEQYF
TRBV2	TRBJ2-5	-	once	TGTGCCAGCGGGGCGGCCGGATCGACTCAAGAGACCCAGTACTTC	CASGAAGSTQETQYF
TRBV28	TRBJ1-2	-	-	TGTGCCAGCAGCCAAGGGTATGGCTACACCTTC	CASSQGYGYTF
TRBV5-4	TRBJ2-3	-	once	TGTGCCAGCAGCTTGGACGGAAGCACAGATACGCAGTATTTT	CASSLDGSTDTQYF
TRBV19	TRBJ2-3	-	-	TGTGCCAGTAGTATAAGTCCCCTTCTGCGGACGAGCACAGATACGCAGTATTTT	CASSISPLLRTSTDTQYF
TRBV7-8	TRBJ2-5	-	-	TGTGCCAGCAGCCTCCAAGAGACCCAGTACTTC	CASSLQETQYF
TRBV28	TRBJ1-1	TRBD1	once	TGTGCCAGCAATCCTGGGATGGGGACAGCCTTCATGAACACTGAAGCTTTCTTT	CASNPGMGTAFMNTEAFF
TRBV7-6	TRBJ2-7	TRBD1	-	TGTGCCAGCAGCTCCGGGACAGACTACGAGCAGTACTTC	CASSSGTDYEQYF
TRBV27	TRBJ1-5	TRBD1	once	TGTGCCAGCAGTTTTACAGGGGGCAATCAGCCCCAGCATTTT	CASSFTGGNQPQHF
TRBV19	TRBJ2-7	TRBD1	-	TGTGCCACCTTCGACAGGGATCTACTGTACTTC	CATFDRDLLYF
TRBV2	TRBJ2-5	TRBD2	once	TGTGCCAGCAGTGATGCTAGCGGGAGCACAGAGACCCAGTACTTC	CASSDASGSTETQYF